This TCR beta chain is from a study of human T cells and chemical hapten exposure. Time point in this sample: patch test 2, 6 weeks after DPC sensitization. Treatment denoted: therapeutic diphenylcyclopropenone sensitization with weekly scalp DPC. This clonotype was observed at least ten times. Trimming took 7 bases from V and 1 from J, leaving 14 bases between them. Germline V CDR1 and CDR2: SGHAT, FQNNGV. This CDR3 contains 15 residues. MiXCR was run by TCRdb on the RACE reads, yielding one entry per CDR3 protein. The table shows some 84,000 distinct CDR3 sequences, with less than 11% occurring only once.

The sequenced sample was whole blood, obtained in connection with sensitization to the hapten diphenylcyclopropenone (DPC). V gene TRBV11-2 combines with J gene TRBJ2-1; the D gene is possibly TRBD2 (6 bases). The source of this sequence is a woman in her forties or fifties with alopecia areata. Some clones in this sample may be carry-over from other donors' samples. CDR3 nucleotide sequence: TGTGCCAGCATCCCGGGAGTCTCGTCCTACAATGAGCAGTTCTTC. Translating it yields CASIPGVSSYNEQFF. Full variable domain (remainder filled in from reference TRBV11-2 and TRBJ2-1): EAGVAQSPRYKIIEKRQSVAFWCNPISGHATLYWYQQILGQGPKLLIQFQNNGVVDDSQLPKDRFSAERLKGVDSTLKIQPAKLEDSAVYLCASIPGVSSYNEQFFGPGTRLTVL.